This is a list of T cell receptor beta chains from one sample in a study of T-cell reconstitution after alpha-beta-depleted transplantation in children. In TCRdb, the PCR reads were re-called with MiXCR into one record per CDR3 protein. Among about 540,000 distinct CDR3 sequences listed, around 16% were seen once. Sample: PBMCs from the stem cell graft donor, taken from the stem cell graft. These receptors originate from a human donor who donated a stem cell graft to a child with acute lymphoblastic leukemia. CDR3s include the opening cysteine and the closing phenylalanine or tryptophan. The D gene is left open where the match is weak. Where a row states a size, it is once, few, many or the class of an expanded clone; other rows omit it.

D	J	size	V	CDR3	DNA
-	TRBJ1-5	-	TRBV29-1	CSVGGPGNQPQHF	TGCAGCGTCGGGGGACCAGGGAATCAGCCCCAGCATTTT
-	TRBJ2-7	few	TRBV6-2/TRBV6-3	CASRGGDSSHYEQYF	TGTGCCAGCAGGGGGGGAGACTCCTCCCACTACGAGCAGTACTTC
-	TRBJ1-4	-	TRBV12-3/TRBV12-4	CASSPYPEKLFF	TGTGCCAGCAGTCCCTATCCTGAAAAACTGTTTTTT
-	TRBJ2-1	few	TRBV20-1	CSASLTGRNEQFF	TGCAGTGCTAGCCTGACGGGAAGAAATGAGCAGTTCTTC
-	TRBJ1-5	few	TRBV19	CASSSRDILVQPQHF	TGTGCCAGTAGTTCGAGGGACATACTGGTTCAGCCCCAGCATTTT
-	TRBJ1-5	few	TRBV2	CASEAGRNQPQHF	TGTGCCTCCGAGGCAGGGAGAAATCAGCCCCAGCATTTT
-	TRBJ1-6	-	TRBV27	CASSLSGLQPYNSPLHF	TGTGCCAGCAGTTTATCGGGGCTACAGCCGTATAATTCACCCCTCCACTTT
-	TRBJ2-5	-	TRBV14	CASSHDQQGTQYF	TGTGCCAGCAGCCACGATCAACAGGGGACCCAGTACTTC
TRBD2	TRBJ2-1	-	TRBV7-9	CASGRGSYNEQFF	TGTGCCAGCGGGAGGGGATCCTACAATGAGCAGTTCTTC
-	TRBJ2-1	-	TRBV7-3	CASSLTFGGNSYNEQFF	TGTGCCAGCAGCTTAACGTTTGGGGGTAACTCCTACAATGAGCAGTTCTTC
-	TRBJ2-1	-	TRBV4-2	CARSPGLLPGVEQFF	TGTGCCAGGAGCCCCGGGCTCCTCCCCGGAGTTGAGCAGTTCTTC
TRBD1	TRBJ1-1	-	TRBV7-9	CASKGTATNTEAFF	TGTGCCAGCAAAGGGACAGCGACAAACACTGAAGCTTTCTTT
-	TRBJ2-7	-	TRBV12-5	CASGWEGGEQYF	TGTGCTAGTGGTTGGGAGGGGGGCGAGCAGTACTTC
-	TRBJ2-7	many	TRBV20-1	CSARPDSYEQYF	TGCAGTGCTAGACCCGATTCCTACGAGCAGTACTTC
TRBD2	TRBJ2-3	few	TRBV9	CASSVGSRLASADTQYF	TGTGCCAGCAGCGTAGGATCGAGACTAGCGTCTGCAGATACGCAGTATTTT
TRBD2	TRBJ2-7	few	TRBV12-3/TRBV12-4	CASSLDIEFETSRHSYEQYF	TGTGCCAGCAGTTTGGATATCGAATTCGAGACTAGCAGGCACTCCTACGAGCAGTACTTC
TRBD2	TRBJ2-3	-	TRBV5-5	CASSPRLAGVTDTQYF	TGTGCCAGCAGTCCTCGACTAGCGGGAGTCACAGATACGCAGTATTTT
-	TRBJ1-5	few	TRBV4-1	CASSQDWGRGFNQPQHF	TGCGCCAGCAGCCAAGACTGGGGTAGGGGGTTCAATCAGCCCCAGCATTTT
TRBD1	TRBJ2-1	-	TRBV20-1	CSARDAQGATYNEQFF	TGCAGTGCTAGAGATGCACAGGGGGCGACCTACAATGAGCAGTTCTTC
TRBD2	TRBJ2-1	-	TRBV12-3/TRBV12-4	CASSPTSVNEQFF	TGTGCCAGCAGTCCCACTAGCGTAAATGAGCAGTTCTTC
-	TRBJ1-4	few	TRBV2	CASSVGDGGTNEKLFF	TGTGCCAGCAGTGTTGGCGACGGGGGTACTAATGAAAAACTGTTTTTT
TRBD2	TRBJ2-1	-	TRBV10-3	CAIGLGTSGANEQFF	TGTGCCATCGGGTTAGGGACTAGCGGGGCCAATGAGCAGTTCTTC
TRBD2	TRBJ2-7	-	TRBV5-1	CASSLAGGAGGSSYEQYF	TGCGCCAGCAGCTTGGCCGGGGGAGCGGGAGGGAGCTCCTACGAGCAGTACTTC
TRBD2	TRBJ2-7	few	TRBV5-1	CASSRTSVVDEQYF	TGCGCCAGCAGCCGGACTAGTGTCGTCGACGAGCAGTACTTC
-	TRBJ2-1	few	TRBV5-1	CASSLETRTTYNEQFF	TGCGCCAGCAGCTTGGAAACTAGAACGACCTACAATGAGCAGTTCTTC
-	TRBJ1-6	few	TRBV20-1	CSAILREVSNSPLHF	TGCAGTGCTATTCTAAGGGAAGTAAGCAATTCACCCCTCCACTTT
TRBD2	TRBJ2-3	-	TRBV2	CASSEPAGATDTQYF	TGTGCCAGCAGTGAACCAGCGGGGGCCACAGATACGCAGTATTTT
TRBD1	TRBJ2-3	few	TRBV7-2	CASSLGVGQNTQYF	TGTGCCAGCAGCTTAGGAGTGGGACAGAATACGCAGTATTTT
-	TRBJ2-1	few	TRBV3-1	CASSPTSQGYNEQFF	TGTGCCAGCAGCCCGACTAGCCAGGGGTACAATGAGCAGTTCTTC
-	TRBJ2-1	few	TRBV9	CASSVEGYKQFF	TGTGCCAGCAGCGTAGAGGGGTATAAGCAGTTCTTC
-	TRBJ1-5	-	TRBV20-1	CSASGREHNQPQHF	TGCAGTGCTAGCGGCAGGGAACACAATCAGCCCCAGCATTTT
-	TRBJ1-1	few	TRBV29-1	CSAGAGATEAFF	TGCAGCGCCGGGGCGGGGGCCACTGAAGCTTTCTTT
TRBD1	TRBJ2-5	-	TRBV5-5	CASSGYGTGYGETQYF	TGTGCCAGCAGCGGCTACGGGACAGGGTACGGGGAGACCCAGTACTTC
-	TRBJ2-1	-	TRBV14	CASSQDLASYNEQFF	TGTGCCAGCAGCCAAGATTTGGCCTCCTACAATGAGCAGTTCTTC
-	TRBJ2-1	few	TRBV6-5	CASSYGSGGHNEQFF	TGTGCCAGCAGTTACGGGTCTGGGGGGCACAATGAGCAGTTCTTC
TRBD2	TRBJ2-3	-	TRBV7-9	CASSAGTSDTDTQYF	TGTGCCAGCAGCGCCGGGACTAGCGACACAGATACGCAGTATTTT
TRBD2	TRBJ2-1	few	TRBV6-5	CASSSWTSGLSSYNEQFF	TGTGCCAGCAGTTCATGGACTAGCGGCTTAAGCTCCTACAATGAGCAGTTCTTC
-	TRBJ2-7	-	TRBV29-1	CSVADGSGEQYF	TGCAGCGTTGCGGACGGATCCGGGGAGCAGTACTTC
-	TRBJ2-1	-	TRBV7-2	CASSLDTGSNEQFF	TGTGCCAGCAGCTTAGATACAGGTAGCAATGAGCAGTTCTTC
-	TRBJ2-1	few	TRBV12-3/TRBV12-4	CASSPRAQSRDEQFF	TGTGCCAGCAGTCCTAGGGCTCAGTCGAGGGATGAGCAGTTCTTC
TRBD2	TRBJ2-7	-	TRBV5-1	CASSLEVSGIYDQYF	TGCGCCAGCAGCTTGGAAGTTAGCGGGATCTACGACCAGTACTTC
-	TRBJ2-5	-	TRBV14	CASSHNILRDLQETQYF	TGTGCCAGCAGCCATAACATATTGCGGGACTTACAAGAGACCCAGTACTTC